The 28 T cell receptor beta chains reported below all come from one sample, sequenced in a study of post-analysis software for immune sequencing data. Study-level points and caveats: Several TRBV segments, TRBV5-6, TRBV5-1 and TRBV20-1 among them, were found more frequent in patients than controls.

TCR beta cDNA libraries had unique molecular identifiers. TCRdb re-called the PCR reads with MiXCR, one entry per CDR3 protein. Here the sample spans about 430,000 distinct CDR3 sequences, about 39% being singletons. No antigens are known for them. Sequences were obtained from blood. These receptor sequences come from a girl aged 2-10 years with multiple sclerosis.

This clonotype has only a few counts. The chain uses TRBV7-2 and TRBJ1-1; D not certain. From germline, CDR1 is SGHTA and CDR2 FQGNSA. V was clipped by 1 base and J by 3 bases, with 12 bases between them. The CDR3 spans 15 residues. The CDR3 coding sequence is TGTGCCAGCAGCTTAGAACAGCGGGGTTACACTGAAGCTTTCTTT. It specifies CASSLEQRGYTEAFF.

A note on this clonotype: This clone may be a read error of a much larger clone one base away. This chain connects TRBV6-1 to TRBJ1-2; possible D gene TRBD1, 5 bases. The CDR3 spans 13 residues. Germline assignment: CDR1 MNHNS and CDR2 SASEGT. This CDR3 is CASKVRGNYGCTF. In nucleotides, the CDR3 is TGTGCCAGCAAGGTTCGGGGGAACTATGGCTGCACCTTC.

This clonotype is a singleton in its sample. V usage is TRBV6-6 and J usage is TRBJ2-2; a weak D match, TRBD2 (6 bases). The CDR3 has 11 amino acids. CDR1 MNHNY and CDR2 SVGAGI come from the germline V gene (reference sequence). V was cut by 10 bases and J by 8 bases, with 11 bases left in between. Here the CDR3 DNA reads TGTGCCATCCTGCGGGGTGGGGAGCTGTTTTTT. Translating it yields CAILRGGELFF.

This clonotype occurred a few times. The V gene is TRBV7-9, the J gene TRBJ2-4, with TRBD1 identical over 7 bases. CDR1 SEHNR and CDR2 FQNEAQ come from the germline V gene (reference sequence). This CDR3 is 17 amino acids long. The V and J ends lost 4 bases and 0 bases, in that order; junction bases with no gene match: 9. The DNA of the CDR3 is TGTGCCAGCAGCTCAAACAGGGGACCAATAGCCAAAAACATTCAGTACTTC. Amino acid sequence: CASSSNRGPIAKNIQYF.

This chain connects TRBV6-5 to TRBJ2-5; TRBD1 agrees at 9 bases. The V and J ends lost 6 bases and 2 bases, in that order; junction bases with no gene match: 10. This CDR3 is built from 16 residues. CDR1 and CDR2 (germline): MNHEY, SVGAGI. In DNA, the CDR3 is TGTGCCAGCAGATCACAGGGGGCTGTCTATCAAGAGACCCAGTACTTC. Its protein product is CASRSQGAVYQETQYF.

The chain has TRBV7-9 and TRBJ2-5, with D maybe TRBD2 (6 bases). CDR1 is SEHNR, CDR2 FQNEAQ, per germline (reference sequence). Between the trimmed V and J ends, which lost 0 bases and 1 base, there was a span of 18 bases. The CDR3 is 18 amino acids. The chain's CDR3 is CASSLARLSGTLQETQYF. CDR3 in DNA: TGTGCCAGCAGCTTAGCTAGACTTAGCGGTACTCTCCAAGAGACCCAGTACTTC.

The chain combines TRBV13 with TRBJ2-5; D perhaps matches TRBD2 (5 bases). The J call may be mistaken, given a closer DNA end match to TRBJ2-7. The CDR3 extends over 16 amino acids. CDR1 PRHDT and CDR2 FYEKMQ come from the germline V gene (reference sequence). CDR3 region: CASSLSPGEGIYEQYF. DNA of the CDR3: TGTGCCAGCAGCTTAAGTCCAGGCGAGGGCATCTACGAGCAGTACTTC.

CDR3 DNA: TGCGCCAGCAGTACTGACGGACTAGCGAATGAGCAGTTCTTC. This translates into CASSTDGLANEQFF. This chain connects TRBV5-1 to TRBJ2-1; 9 nucleotides match TRBD2. With 5 bases clipped from V and 7 bases from J, the junction kept 7 bases outside the gene matches. The germline V gene has CDR1 SGHRS and CDR2 YFSETQ. The CDR3 has 14 residues.

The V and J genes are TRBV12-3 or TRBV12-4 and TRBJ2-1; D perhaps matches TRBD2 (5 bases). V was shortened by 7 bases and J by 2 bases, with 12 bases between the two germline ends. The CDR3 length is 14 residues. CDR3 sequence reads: CASTIQRAYNEQFF. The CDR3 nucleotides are TGTGCCAGCACCATCCAGAGGGCCTACAATGAGCAGTTCTTC.

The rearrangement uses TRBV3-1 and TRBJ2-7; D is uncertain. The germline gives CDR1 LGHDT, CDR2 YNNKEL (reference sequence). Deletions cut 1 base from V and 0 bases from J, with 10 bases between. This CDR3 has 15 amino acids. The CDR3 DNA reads TGTGCCAGCAGCCAAGTTCCGAGCGCCTCCTACGAGCAGTACTTC. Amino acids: CASSQVPSASYEQYF.

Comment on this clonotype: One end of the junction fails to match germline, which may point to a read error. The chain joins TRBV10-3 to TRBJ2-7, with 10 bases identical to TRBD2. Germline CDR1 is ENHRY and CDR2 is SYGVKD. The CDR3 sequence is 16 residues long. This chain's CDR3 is CAVRSSGGHSSYEQYF. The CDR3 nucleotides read TGTGCCGTCAGATCTAGCGGGGGCCACTCCTCCTACGAGCAGTACTTC.

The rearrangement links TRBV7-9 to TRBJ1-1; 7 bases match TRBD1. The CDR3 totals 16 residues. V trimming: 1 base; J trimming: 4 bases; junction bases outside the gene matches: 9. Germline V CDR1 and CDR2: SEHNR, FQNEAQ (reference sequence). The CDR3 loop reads CASSLVGTATRTEAFF. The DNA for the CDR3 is TGTGCCAGCAGCTTAGTTGGGACAGCCACCCGCACTGAAGCTTTCTTT. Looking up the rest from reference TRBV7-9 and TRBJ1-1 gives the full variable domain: DTGVSQNPRHKITKRGQNVTFRCDPISEHNRLYWYRQTLGQGPEFLTYFQNEAQLEKSRLLSDRFSAERPKGSFSTLEIQRTEQGDSAMYLCASSLVGTATRTEAFFGQGTRLTVV.

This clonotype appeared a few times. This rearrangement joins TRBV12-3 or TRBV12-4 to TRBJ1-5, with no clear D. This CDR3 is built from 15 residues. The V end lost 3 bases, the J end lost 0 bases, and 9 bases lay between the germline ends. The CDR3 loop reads CASSLADFSNQPQHF. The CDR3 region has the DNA TGTGCCAGCAGTTTGGCAGATTTTAGCAATCAGCCCCAGCATTTT.

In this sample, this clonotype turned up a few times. The CDR3 spells CATSRDLAAGNSPLHF. The CDR3 nucleotides read TGTGCCACCAGCAGAGATCTGGCGGCGGGGAATTCACCCCTCCACTTT. V usage is TRBV15 and J usage is TRBJ1-6; D not resolved. Per the germline V gene, CDR1 is LNHNV and CDR2 is YYDKDF (reference sequence). V was trimmed by 0 bases and J by 7 bases, leaving 13 bases between them. This CDR3 region has 16 residues.

As DNA, the CDR3 is TGCAGTGTACCCGAAACAGATACGCAGTATTTT. Amino acids: CSVPETDTQYF. The J gene is TRBJ2-3, the V gene TRBV20-1; no clear D gene. This CDR3 has 11 residues. Germline values: CDR1 DFQATT, CDR2 SNEGSKA (reference sequence). V lost 7 bases to trimming and J lost 3 bases, with 8 bases between them.

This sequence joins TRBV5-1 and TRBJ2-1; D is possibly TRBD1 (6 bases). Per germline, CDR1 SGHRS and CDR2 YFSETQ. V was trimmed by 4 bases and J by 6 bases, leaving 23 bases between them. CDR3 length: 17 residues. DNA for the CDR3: TGCGCCAGCAGCCTTAAAACAGGGATAGTATGGGGCAATGAGCAGTTCTTC. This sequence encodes CASSLKTGIVWGNEQFF. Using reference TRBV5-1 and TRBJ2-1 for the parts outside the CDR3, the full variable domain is KAGVTQTPRYLIKTRGQQVTLSCSPISGHRSVSWYQQTPGQGLQFLFEYFSETQRNKGNFPGRFSGRQFSNSRSEMNVSTLELGDSALYLCASSLKTGIVWGNEQFFGPGTRLTVL.

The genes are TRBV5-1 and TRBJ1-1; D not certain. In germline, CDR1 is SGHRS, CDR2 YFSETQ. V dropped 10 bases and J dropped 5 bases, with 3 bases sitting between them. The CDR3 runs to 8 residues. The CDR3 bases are TGCGCCTGGACTGAAGCTTTCTTT. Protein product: CAWTEAFF.

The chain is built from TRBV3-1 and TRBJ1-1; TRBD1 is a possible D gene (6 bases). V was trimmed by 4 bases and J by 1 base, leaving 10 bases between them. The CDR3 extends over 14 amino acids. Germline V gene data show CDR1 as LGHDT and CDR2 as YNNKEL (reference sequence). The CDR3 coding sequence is TGTGCCAGCAGCCTGAGCAGGGGGAACACTGAAGCTTTCTTT. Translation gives CASSLSRGNTEAFF. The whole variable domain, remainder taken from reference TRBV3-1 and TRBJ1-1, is DTAVSQTPKYLVTQMGNDKSIKCEQNLGHDTMYWYKQDSKKFLKIMFSYNNKELIINETVPNRFSPKSPDKAHLNLHINSLELGDSAVYFCASSLSRGNTEAFFGQGTRLTVV.

The CDR3 spells CASSLGAQGNPSYEQYF. The CDR3 coding sequence is TGTGCCAGCAGCTTAGGGGCACAGGGGAATCCCTCCTACGAGCAGTACTTC. The V gene is TRBV7-9, the J gene TRBJ2-7, with 7 bases fitting TRBD1. V lost 1 base and J lost 0; bases outside the gene matches: 9. The CDR3 is made up of 17 amino acids. Per the germline V gene, CDR1 is SEHNR and CDR2 is FQNEAQ (reference sequence).

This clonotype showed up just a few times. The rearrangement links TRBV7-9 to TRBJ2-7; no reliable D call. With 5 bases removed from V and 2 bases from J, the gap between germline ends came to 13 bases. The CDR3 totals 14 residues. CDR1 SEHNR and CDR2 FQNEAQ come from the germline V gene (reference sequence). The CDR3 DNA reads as TGTGCCAGCAGCCCCATCGGGTTAACCTACGAGCAGTACTTC. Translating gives CASSPIGLTYEQYF. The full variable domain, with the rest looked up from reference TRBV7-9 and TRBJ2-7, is DTGVSQNPRHKITKRGQNVTFRCDPISEHNRLYWYRQTLGQGPEFLTYFQNEAQLEKSRLLSDRFSAERPKGSFSTLEIQRTEQGDSAMYLCASSPIGLTYEQYFGPGTRLTVT.

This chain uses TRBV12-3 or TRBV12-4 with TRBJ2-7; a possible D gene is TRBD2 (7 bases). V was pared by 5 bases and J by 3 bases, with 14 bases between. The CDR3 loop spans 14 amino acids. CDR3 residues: CASSKGGGYYEQYF. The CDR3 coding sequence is TGTGCCAGCAGTAAAGGGGGGGGGTACTACGAGCAGTACTTC.

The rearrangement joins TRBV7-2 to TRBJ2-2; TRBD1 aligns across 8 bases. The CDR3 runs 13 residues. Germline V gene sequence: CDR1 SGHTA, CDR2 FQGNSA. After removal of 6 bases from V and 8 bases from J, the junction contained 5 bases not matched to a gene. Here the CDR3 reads CASRRTGWGELFF. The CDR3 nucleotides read TGTGCCAGCAGGCGGACAGGGTGGGGGGAGCTGTTTTTT. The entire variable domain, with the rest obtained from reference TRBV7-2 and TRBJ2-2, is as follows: GAGVSQSPSNKVTEKGKDVELRCDPISGHTALYWYRQSLGQGLEFLIYFQGNSAPDKSGLPSDRFSAERTGGSVSTLTIQRTQQEDSAVYLCASRRTGWGELFFGEGSRLTVL.

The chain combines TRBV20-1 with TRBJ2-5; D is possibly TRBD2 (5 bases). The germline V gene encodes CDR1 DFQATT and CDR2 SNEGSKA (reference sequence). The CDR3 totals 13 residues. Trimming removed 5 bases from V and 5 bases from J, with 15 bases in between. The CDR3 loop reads CSAPEGREETQYF. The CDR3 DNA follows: TGCAGTGCTCCAGAAGGGAGAGAGGAGACCCAGTACTTC.

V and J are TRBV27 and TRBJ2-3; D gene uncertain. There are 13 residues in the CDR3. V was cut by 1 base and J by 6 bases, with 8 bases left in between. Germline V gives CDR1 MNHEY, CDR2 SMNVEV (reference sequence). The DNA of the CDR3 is TGTGCCAGCAGTTTATTACTGAGGGATACGCAGTATTTT. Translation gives CASSLLLRDTQYF.

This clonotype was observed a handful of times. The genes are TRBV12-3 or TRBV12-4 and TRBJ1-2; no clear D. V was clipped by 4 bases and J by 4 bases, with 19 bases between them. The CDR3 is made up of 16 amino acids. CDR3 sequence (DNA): TGTGCCAGCAGTTCAGGCCCAGGTGGTTCCGCCTATGGCTACACCTTC. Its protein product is CASSSGPGGSAYGYTF.

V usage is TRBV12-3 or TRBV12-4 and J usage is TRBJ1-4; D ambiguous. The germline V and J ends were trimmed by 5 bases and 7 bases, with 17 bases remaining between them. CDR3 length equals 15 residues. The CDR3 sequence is CASSQLRAGSEKLFF. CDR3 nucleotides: TGTGCCAGCAGTCAGCTGAGGGCCGGGAGTGAAAAACTGTTTTTT.

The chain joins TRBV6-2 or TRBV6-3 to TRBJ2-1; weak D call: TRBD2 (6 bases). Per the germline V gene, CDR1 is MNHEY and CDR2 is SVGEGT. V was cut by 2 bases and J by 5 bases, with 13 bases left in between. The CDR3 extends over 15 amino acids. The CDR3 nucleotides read TGTGCCAGCAGTTACCAGGACTATTATGACAATGAGCAGTTCTTC. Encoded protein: CASSYQDYYDNEQFF.

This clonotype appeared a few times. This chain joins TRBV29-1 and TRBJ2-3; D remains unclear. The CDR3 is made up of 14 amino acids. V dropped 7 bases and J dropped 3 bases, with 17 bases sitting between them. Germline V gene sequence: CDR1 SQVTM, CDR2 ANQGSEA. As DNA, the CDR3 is TGCAGCGCCTTACCCCCGGCGGCTACAGATACGCAGTATTTT. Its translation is CSALPPAATDTQYF.